This TCR beta chain was identified in a study of post-analysis software for immune sequencing data. Findings and caveats of the study: F-measure co-clustering was strong for batch-matched samples. Controls showed lower frequencies than patients for a few TRBV segments, and TRBV5-6, TRBV5-1 and TRBV20-1 were among these. Normalized Chao1 diversity was significantly reduced in patients versus controls.

V lost 0 bases and J lost 2; bases outside the gene matches: 3. CDR1 is MGHRA and CDR2 is YSYEKL in the germline V gene. CDR3 length: 17 amino acids. This clonotype was observed a few times. The antigen is unknown. Unique molecular identifiers tagged the TCR beta cDNA libraries. T cells numbering 1 to 10 million yielded cDNA molecules that totaled about 500,000. TCRdb re-analysed the PCR reads in MiXCR, keeping a single row per CDR3 protein. The table lists fewer than 900,000 distinct CDR3 sequences, just over 45% of them singletons. The sample comprised blood. This receptor was taken from a girl between 5 and 17 years old with multiple sclerosis. The chain carries TRBV4-1 and TRBJ2-1, with 11 bases aligning to TRBD2. CDR3 in DNA: TGCGCCAGCAGCCAAGATATGACTAGCGGGACCTACAATGAGCAGTTCTTC. This sequence encodes CASSQDMTSGTYNEQFF.